These 2 T cell receptor beta chains were sequenced from one sample in a study of T cell responses to AZD1222 COVID-19 vaccine. The method was immunoSEQ multiplex PCR; TCRdb's version includes in-frame clones alone and lacks a portion of them. The table has about 160,000 clones, 80% to 90% seen once. The sample was peripheral blood, taken on day 0 of AZD1222 vaccination. The receptor source for this set is an adult in good health.

The rearrangement uses TRBV19 and TRBJ1-1; D unresolved. The length of the CDR3 is 12 residues. Per germline, CDR1 LNHDA and CDR2 SQIVND (reference sequence). Deletions cut 5 bases from V and 0 bases from J, with 4 bases between. The CDR3 protein is CASSQLNTEAFF. In DNA form, the CDR3 reads TGTGCCAGTAGTCAGTTGAACACTGAAGCTTTCTTT.

This CDR3 reads CASSQPYRDRVFRGAEQYV. Here the CDR3 DNA reads TGCGCCAGCAGCCAACCATACCGGGACAGGGTTTTCCGAGGGGCCGAGCAGTACGTC. This chain joins TRBV4-1 and TRBJ2-7; 9 nucleotides agree with TRBD1. The CDR3 length is 19 residues. Germline trimming cut 2 bases from V and 6 bases from J; bases unmatched to any gene: 20. Germline V gene data show CDR1 as MGHRA and CDR2 as YSYEKL.